A single sample gave rise to the 6 T cell receptor beta chains below, sequenced in a study of tumor-infiltrating lymphocytes in primary liver carcinoma. RNA isolated from unsorted whole blood supplied the blood RNA, with germline DNA also extracted. TCR beta cDNA was reverse-transcribed from about 550 ng of total RNA. The reaction used a constant-region primer and ProtoScript II reverse transcriptase. Three-round nested multiplex PCR performed with slightly modified ARM-PCR produced the TCR beta libraries. It was with TRBV1-TRBV30 forward primers and a C-beta reverse primer that the first two PCR rounds were run, at roughly 11 cycles each. TCRdb reprocessed the multiplex PCR reads via MiXCR and lists one record per CDR3 protein. In the table there are a few hundred thousand distinct CDR3 sequences, almost 60% of which are singletons. Input material: peripheral blood. These receptors all stem from a woman aged 25-40 years with primary liver carcinoma and hepatitis B virus infection.

This chain uses TRBV6-5 with TRBJ2-1; 8 bases agree with TRBD2. J was trimmed by 4 bases and V by 6 bases; bases with no gene match: 8. CDR3 length: 15 amino acids. CDR1 and CDR2 (germline): MNHEY, SVGAGI. The CDR3 reads CASRASGRSYNEQFF. CDR3 sequence (DNA): TGTGCCAGCAGGGCGAGCGGGAGATCGTACAATGAGCAGTTCTTC.

A remark on this clonotype: A junction end diverges from the germline sequence, so it may reflect a read error. V gene TRBV30 combines with J gene TRBJ2-7; D might be TRBD1 (6 bases). The CDR3 runs 15 residues. Germline CDR1 reads GTSNPN; CDR2 reads SVGIG (reference sequence). CDR3 amino acids: CTWSVWAGVSYEQYF. In nucleotides, the CDR3 is TGTACCTGGAGTGTATGGGCAGGGGTCTCCTACGAGCAATACTTC.

V gene TRBV28 combines with J gene TRBJ1-5; D is unclear. V was pared by 1 base and J by 3 bases, with 7 bases between. The CDR3 has 14 amino acids. Germline CDR1 and CDR2: MDHEN and SYDVKM. CDR3 DNA: TGTGCCAGCAGTTTATCGGGCGCCAATCAGCCCCAGCATTTT. Its protein is CASSLSGANQPQHF.

V and J are TRBV7-9 and TRBJ2-7; 7 nucleotides agree with TRBD1. The trim removed 5 bases at V and 3 bases at J, leaving 10 bases unmatched. This CDR3 comprises 15 residues. Germline CDR1 reads SEHNR; CDR2 reads FQNEAQ (reference sequence). As DNA, the CDR3 is TGTGCCAGCAGCGGCACAGGGGAAAGTGGCTACGAGCAGTACTTC. Translated: CASSGTGESGYEQYF.

The chain links TRBV5-4 to TRBJ1-1; 7 positions agree with TRBD1. V trimming: 3 bases; J trimming: 0 bases; junction bases outside the gene matches: 2. Germline CDR1 SGHNT, CDR2 YYREEE (reference sequence). This CDR3 is 14 amino acids long. The chain's CDR3 is CASSSRGVNTEAFF. CDR3 nucleotide sequence: TGTGCCAGCAGCTCCAGGGGGGTGAACACTGAAGCTTTCTTT.

In the case of this clonotype: It is likely a read error, because the conserved phenylalanine at the end of the CDR3 is missing. This rearrangement joins TRBV12-3 or TRBV12-4 to TRBJ2-7; TRBD2 matches 9 bases. The CDR3 spans 14 residues. V gave up 7 bases and J gave up 2 bases; unmatched junction bases: 6. The CDR3 here is CASTSAGGPYEQYI. As DNA, the CDR3 is TGTGCCAGCACTTCGGCGGGAGGGCCCTACGAGCAGTACATC.